The 7 T cell receptor beta chains presented below share a single source sample, sequenced in a study of a mutant IDH1 vaccine in newly diagnosed glioma. Antigen specificity for these receptors is unknown. Time point denoted: week 35, safety follow-up. In the vaccine, a single dose held 300 ug of the mutant IDH1 20-mer peptide, along with topical imiquimod. The protocol was immunoSEQ multiplex PCR, while the TCRdb copy is restricted to in-frame clones and leaves out a portion. The sample lists about 41,000 clones; 80% to 90% were seen once. The starting material was PBMCs, obtained from a glioma patient whose treatment included an IDH1 peptide vaccine. These receptors came from a middle-aged man with glioma.

This clone was picked up one time. The rearrangement links TRBV2 to TRBJ2-2, with TRBD2 identical over 14 bases. In germline, CDR1 is SNHLY, CDR2 FYNNEI. CDR3 length: 16 residues. Losses at the gene ends were 4 bases for V and 5 bases for J; bases not matched to a gene: 3. CDR3 bases: TGTGCCAGCAGTGCTCGGACTAGCGGGAGGACCGGGGAGCTGTTTTTT. Amino acid sequence: CASSARTSGRTGELFF.

The V and J genes are TRBV6-5 and TRBJ1-1, with TRBD1 identical over 9 bases. The CDR3 runs to 15 residues. CDR1 is MNHEY, CDR2 SVGAGI, per germline. V shed 8 bases, J shed 4 bases, and the junction held 11 bases outside the gene matches. CDR3 protein: CASYSPMTGGTEAFF. The CDR3 bases are TGTGCCAGCTACTCCCCCATGACAGGGGGCACTGAAGCTTTCTTT.

This clone was seen a handful of times. This chain connects TRBV5-1 to TRBJ1-4, with D perhaps TRBD1 (6 bases). The germline gives CDR1 SGHRS, CDR2 YFSETQ. The germline V and J ends were trimmed by 0 bases and 8 bases, with 11 bases remaining between them. The CDR3 loop spans 14 amino acids. CDR3 coding DNA: TGCGCCAGCAGCTTGGAGTCCAGGGGCGAAAAACTGTTTTTT. Its translation is CASSLESRGEKLFF.

The V call is TRBV6-4, the J call TRBJ1-6; 7 bases are a match to TRBD1. The germline CDR1 and CDR2 sequences are MRHNA and SNTAGT. The V gene end was trimmed by 0 bases and the J gene end by 5 bases; junction bases not matched to a gene: 1. The length of the CDR3 is 15 residues. The CDR3 nucleotides read TGTGCCAGCAGTGACTCAGGGGGCAATAATTCACCCCTCCACTTT. Its protein is CASSDSGGNNSPLHF.

The gene calls are TRBV7-2 and TRBJ1-5; no clear D. This CDR3 region has 12 residues. The germline V gene encodes CDR1 SGHTA and CDR2 FQGNSA. The germline V and J ends were trimmed by 2 bases and 3 bases, with 2 bases remaining between them. Here the CDR3 reads CASSLLNQPQHF. The CDR3 DNA is TGTGCCAGCAGCTTACTCAATCAGCCCCAGCATTTT.

Only one count was recorded for this clone. The V and J genes are TRBV5-4 and TRBJ2-3, with 9 bases aligning to TRBD2. The CDR3 sequence is 15 residues long. Per the germline V gene, CDR1 is SGHNT and CDR2 is YYREEE (reference sequence). The J segment lost 5 bases and the V segment lost 3 bases, leaving 7 bases of the junction unmatched. The CDR3 here is CASSSSGTVVDTQYF. The DNA of the CDR3 is TGTGCCAGCAGCTCTAGCGGGACTGTGGTAGATACGCAGTATTTT. Full variable domain (outside the CDR3, taken from reference TRBV5-4 and TRBJ2-3): ETGVTQSPTHLIKTRGQQVTLRCSSQSGHNTVSWYQQALGQGPQFIFQYYREEENGRGNFPPRFSGLQFPNYSSELNVNALELDDSALYLCASSSSGTVVDTQYFGPGTRLTVL.

This clone was counted once. The chain combines TRBV6-5 with TRBJ1-3; 7 nucleotides line up with TRBD1. In germline, CDR1 is MNHEY, CDR2 SVGAGI. This CDR3 is built from 15 residues. Trimming at V came to 6 bases and at J to 3 bases, leaving 8 bases not matched to a gene. CDR3: CASRGGQDLGNTIYF. The CDR3 coding sequence is TGTGCCAGCAGGGGCGGACAGGACCTTGGAAACACCATATATTTT.